Listed below are T cell receptor beta chains from one sample, sequenced in a study of cytomegalovirus exposure and HLA in healthy donors. TCRdb keeps only in-frame clones here, not all; method: immunoSEQ multiplex PCR. The repertoire consists of some 100,000 clones, with 75% occurring once and the leading ten covering 13% to 15%. The sample comprised PBMCs. The source is a male donor in good health and CMV-seropositive. The CDR3 runs from the conserved cysteine through the conserved F or W. Each record gives: D gene, V gene, clone size, J gene, CDR3 protein, CDR3 DNA. A D gene is named only where the DNA matches it firmly. Not every row has a clone size; where given, it reads once, few, many or a size class.

-,TRBV6-5,-,TRBJ1-2,CASSYSRGCGYTF,TGTGCCAGCAGTTACTCGAGAGGGTGTGGCTACACCTTC
TRBD1,TRBV2,few,TRBJ1-1,CASSDPVDRGFTEAFF,TGTGCCAGCAGTGATCCTGTCGACAGGGGCTTCACTGAAGCTTTCTTT
-,TRBV11-2,-,TRBJ2-1,CASSLGGVGSFYNEQFF,TGTGCCAGCAGCTTAGGGGGGGTGGGGTCCTTCTACAATGAGCAGTTCTTC
TRBD2,TRBV10-3,once,TRBJ2-5,CAISGAGGEETQYF,TGTGCCATCAGTGGAGCGGGGGGAGAAGAGACCCAGTACTTC
-,TRBV5-5,few,TRBJ1-5,CASSPSRRARNQPQHF,TGTGCCAGCAGCCCCTCGAGGAGGGCTAGAAATCAGCCCCAGCATTTT
TRBD1,TRBV6-5,-,TRBJ2-7,CASSYSQGASSYEQYF,TGTGCCAGCAGTTACTCTCAGGGGGCAAGTTCCTACGAGCAGTACTTC
-,TRBV4-1,once,TRBJ2-1,CASSQVWGTDNEQFF,TGCGCCAGCAGCCAAGTATGGGGCACAGACAATGAGCAGTTCTTC
-,TRBV9,-,TRBJ1-2,CASSGSRGEYGYTF,TGTGCCAGCAGCGGATCCAGGGGTGAATATGGCTACACCTTC
-,TRBV10-3,-,TRBJ1-1,CAIRDSNMNTEAFF,TGTGCCATCAGGGACAGTAACATGAACACTGAAGCTTTCTTT
-,TRBV7-9,-,TRBJ1-2,CASSLEGGGYTF,TGTGCCAGCAGCTTAGAAGGCGGCGGCTACACCTTC
TRBD2,TRBV5-6,-,TRBJ2-3,CASSRAGADTQYF,TGTGCCAGCAGCCGAGCGGGGGCGGATACGCAGTATTTT
-,TRBV5-4,few,TRBJ2-7,CASSEEPSYEQYF,TGTGCCAGCAGCGAGGAACCAAGCTACGAGCAGTACTTC
TRBD1,TRBV7-9,-,TRBJ1-1,CASSLEGQTEAFF,TGTGCCAGCAGCTTAGAGGGACAGACTGAAGCTTTCTTT
TRBD1,TRBV6-1,-,TRBJ2-5,CASSHRQGQETQYF,TGTGCCAGCAGTCACCGACAGGGACAAGAGACCCAGTACTTC
TRBD1,TRBV18,-,TRBJ2-2,CASSPTGQAHRELFF,TGTGCCAGCTCACCTACGGGACAGGCGCACCGGGAGCTGTTTTTT
-,TRBV7-9,-,TRBJ2-2,CASSSLWRRTGELFF,TGTGCCAGCAGCTCCCTCTGGAGGAGAACCGGGGAGCTGTTTTTT
-,TRBV5-6,-,TRBJ2-5,CASSLGAGPGETQYF,TGTGCCAGCAGCTTGGGGGCGGGACCTGGGGAGACCCAGTACTTC
-,TRBV9,-,TRBJ1-1,CASSVAWLSDTEAFF,TGTGCCAGCAGCGTAGCCTGGTTGTCGGACACTGAAGCTTTCTTT
TRBD1,TRBV6-1,-,TRBJ2-7,CASSESRGQVHEQYF,TGTGCCAGCAGTGAAAGCAGGGGGCAAGTCCACGAGCAGTACTTC
-,TRBV18,-,TRBJ2-1,CASSPPGGEQFF,TGTGCCAGCTCACCACCAGGGGGTGAGCAGTTCTTC
TRBD1,TRBV18,once,TRBJ1-5,CASSPGQGVQPQHF,TGTGCCAGCTCACCAGGACAGGGGGTACAGCCCCAGCATTTT
TRBD2,TRBV28,once,TRBJ2-7,CASRGPGLAGGTSSGGQYF,TGTGCCAGCAGGGGCCCGGGACTAGCGGGGGGCACGAGTTCGGGCGGGCAGTACTTC
TRBD2,TRBV9,-,TRBJ2-3,CASSVAGGLDTQYF,TGTGCCAGCAGCGTGGCGGGGGGGCTGGATACGCAGTATTTT
-,TRBV11-2,once,TRBJ2-3,CASSFMVGQLTDTQYF,TGTGCCAGCAGCTTTATGGTTGGGCAGTTAACAGATACGCAGTATTTT
-,TRBV7-8,few,TRBJ2-7,CASSLVEGGMSYEQYF,TGTGCCAGCAGCTTAGTTGAGGGGGGGATGTCCTACGAGCAGTACTTC
-,TRBV11-2,-,TRBJ1-6,CASSLDNRRGSYNSPLHF,TGTGCCAGCAGCTTAGATAATCGGAGGGGCTCCTATAATTCACCCCTCCACTTT
TRBD1,TRBV6-6,-,TRBJ2-6,CASSPPTGDLNVLTF,TGTGCCAGCAGCCCACCGACAGGGGACCTAAACGTCCTGACTTTC
-,TRBV7-9,-,TRBJ2-7,CASSFPGSSGESSYEQYF,TGTGCCAGCAGCTTCCCGGGTTCATCGGGGGAGAGCTCCTACGAGCAGTACTTC
-,TRBV6-6,once,TRBJ1-5,CASSYSGGPQHF,TGTGCCAGCAGTTACTCAGGGGGGCCCCAGCATTTT
-,TRBV7-3,-,TRBJ1-6,CASSPGGDRSPLHF,TGTGCCAGCAGCCCTGGGGGGGATCGATCACCCCTCCACTTT
TRBD1,TRBV5-1,-,TRBJ2-1,CASSPGQGSYNEQFF,TGCGCCAGCAGCCCGGGACAGGGGTCGTACAATGAGCAGTTCTTC
-,TRBV7-9,-,TRBJ1-6,CASSLDHRGPGGGSPLHF,TGTGCCAGCAGCCTCGATCACCGAGGGCCAGGCGGGGGGTCACCCCTCCACTTT
-,TRBV5-1,-,TRBJ1-5,CASSLFGNQPQHF,TGCGCCAGCAGCTTGTTCGGGAATCAGCCCCAGCATTTT
-,TRBV5-4,few,TRBJ1-1,CASSSRGALNTEAFF,TGTGCCAGCAGCTCCAGGGGAGCCTTGAACACTGAAGCTTTCTTT
-,TRBV4-2,-,TRBJ2-7,CASSSGRDTYYEQYF,TGTGCCAGCAGTTCCGGCCGGGACACCTATTACGAGCAGTACTTC
-,TRBV30,-,TRBJ1-5,CAWSGRQHNQPQHF,TGTGCCTGGAGTGGCAGACAGCACAATCAGCCCCAGCATTTT
TRBD1,TRBV28,-,TRBJ1-2,CASSPDRAYGYTF,TGTGCCAGCAGCCCGGACAGGGCTTATGGCTACACCTTC
TRBD1,TRBV6-1,-,TRBJ2-1,CASSVRQGKQFF,TGTGCCAGCAGTGTTAGACAGGGGAAACAGTTCTTC
-,TRBV18,-,TRBJ2-7,CASSLGPPYEQYF,TGTGCCAGCTCACTTGGCCCCCCCTACGAGCAGTACTTC
-,TRBV30,-,TRBJ1-1,CAWSGDILGTEAFF,TGTGCCTGGAGTGGGGACATTCTCGGGACTGAAGCTTTCTTT
TRBD1,TRBV10-1,-,TRBJ1-1,CASALGRGHGGFTEAFF,TGCGCCAGCGCCTTGGGCAGGGGGCATGGAGGGTTCACTGAAGCTTTCTTT
TRBD1,TRBV5-6,-,TRBJ2-1,CASSPVGDRPSYNEQFF,TGTGCCAGCAGCCCCGTAGGGGACAGGCCCTCCTACAATGAGCAGTTCTTC
-,TRBV7-9,-,TRBJ1-2,CASSERQASGYGYTF,TGTGCCAGCAGCGAGCGACAGGCGTCGGGCTATGGCTACACCTTC
-,TRBV5-1,-,TRBJ1-6,CASSLEYGGSNSPLHF,TGCGCCAGCAGCTTGGAGTACGGGGGTAGTAATTCACCCCTCCACTTT
TRBD2,TRBV11-3,-,TRBJ2-1,CASSRLAGGPQKQFF,TGTGCCAGCAGCCGACTAGCGGGGGGCCCCCAAAAGCAGTTCTTC
-,TRBV27,few,TRBJ1-3,CASSPAGFRNTIYF,TGTGCCAGCAGCCCTGCGGGGTTTAGGAACACCATATATTTT
-,TRBV10-2,-,TRBJ1-1,CASRDSDTEAFF,TGCGCCAGCAGGGACAGTGACACTGAAGCTTTCTTT
TRBD1,TRBV4-2,-,TRBJ1-6,CASSPLLDRSGSPLHF,TGTGCCAGCAGCCCCCTGCTGGACAGGTCGGGTTCACCCCTCCACTTT
TRBD1,TRBV18,-,TRBJ2-3,CASLQQGRVDTQYF,TGTGCCAGCCTTCAACAGGGGCGGGTAGATACGCAGTATTTT
TRBD1,TRBV19,-,TRBJ1-5,CASSWDSYSNQPQHF,TGTGCCAGTAGTTGGGACAGTTATAGCAATCAGCCCCAGCATTTT
-,TRBV28,-,TRBJ1-1,CASSRHSTLEAFF,TGTGCCAGCAGCCGACACTCGACCCTAGAAGCTTTCTTT
-,TRBV21-1,-,TRBJ1-1,CASNMGQGCPGFF,TGTGCCAGCAACATGGGACAGGGCTGTCCGGGGTTCTTT
-,TRBV4-1,-,TRBJ2-1,CASSQEGGQYNEQFF,TGCGCCAGCAGCCAAGAAGGGGGTCAATACAATGAGCAGTTCTTC
TRBD1,TRBV7-2,-,TRBJ2-5,CASSPQGQEQETQYF,TGTGCCAGCAGCCCACAGGGACAGGAACAAGAGACCCAGTACTTC
-,TRBV19,-,TRBJ1-5,CASSIDRSRQPQHF,TGTGCCAGTAGTATAGATAGGAGTAGGCAGCCCCAGCATTTT
-,TRBV5-6,-,TRBJ2-7,CASSLVSPYEQYF,TGTGCCAGCAGCTTGGTGAGTCCCTACGAGCAGTACTTC